The sequence of this T cell receptor (beta chain) was determined in a study of T cell responses to AZD1222 COVID-19 vaccine. As regards this clone: Its target is not known.

Profiling relied on immunoSEQ multiplex PCR, and the TCRdb table lists in-frame clones only, not all of them. The sample includes roughly 140,000 clones, 88% of them seen just once. The V segment lost 1 base and the J segment 5 bases; nucleotides outside the gene matches: 8. The CDR3 has 15 residues. Germline CDR1 reads SGDLS; CDR2 reads YYNGEE. The study's findings and limits: Baseline seropositivity characterized only a handful of AZD1222 recipients. Donors in the cohort were predominantly white British and more often female, and clonal diversity was possibly underestimated.

Sequencing was performed on peripheral blood, taken on day 0 of MenACWY control vaccination. This receptor was identified in an adult in good health. The chain carries TRBV9 and TRBJ2-5, with 7 bases lining up with TRBD1. The CDR3 DNA reads as TGTGCCAGCAGCGTACTAGCAGGGGGTGGTGAGACCCAGTACTTC. Encoded protein: CASSVLAGGGETQYF.